This T cell receptor (beta chain) was retrieved from a study of a mutant IDH1 vaccine in newly diagnosed glioma. Measured with immunoSEQ multiplex PCR; TCRdb has only the in-frame clones, and not every one. Among over 95,000 clones listed, 85% to 90% were seen once. This CDR3 is 12 amino acids long. V lost 5 bases, J lost 0 bases, and 4 bases lay in between. Germline loops: CDR1 SGHAT, CDR2 FQNNGV. Comment on this clone: Its target is unknown.

Specified time point: week 11, during vaccination. Vaccination used 300 ug of mutant IDH1 20-mer peptide per dose, with topical imiquimod. The clonotype comes from a woman aged 50 to 60 with glioma. The chain links TRBV11-2 to TRBJ1-2; D not certain. Sequenced material: PBMCs, taken from a glioma patient whose treatment included an IDH1 peptide vaccine. The CDR3 DNA is TGTGCCAGCAGCCAGGCTAACTATGGCTACACCTTC. This sequence encodes CASSQANYGYTF.